These 13 T cell receptor beta chains were all obtained from the same sample, sequenced in a study of cytomegalovirus exposure and HLA in healthy donors. Here immunoSEQ multiplex PCR was the method, and the copy in TCRdb shows in-frame clones only, minus some. The data hold approximately 280,000 clones, with about 86% observed a single time. The sequencing sample was made of PBMCs. Source of these receptors: a woman younger than 30 in good health and CMV-seronegative.

The CDR3 region is CASSATGQGSGDNQPQHF. The CDR3 DNA follows: TGCGCCAGCAGCGCAACGGGACAGGGCTCGGGTGACAATCAGCCCCAGCATTTT. The V call is TRBV5-1, the J call TRBJ1-5; 9 positions agree with TRBD1. This CDR3 region has 18 residues. Germline V CDR1 and CDR2: SGHRS, YFSETQ. With V trimmed by 4 bases and J by 3 bases, 14 bases remained unmatched.

The chain employs TRBV10-3 and TRBJ2-1; 7 positions match TRBD1. The CDR3 is 14 amino acids. V trimming: 11 bases; J trimming: 7 bases; junction bases outside the gene matches: 14. Germline-derived CDR1 and CDR2 are ENHRY and SYGVKD. CDR3 in DNA: TGTGCCTTGCGACAGGGCGGTTTAGGGAATGAGCAGTTCTTC. Its protein product is CALRQGGLGNEQFF.

The J gene is TRBJ2-7, the V gene TRBV5-1; the D gene is possibly TRBD2 (5 bases). V was shortened by 1 base and J by 6 bases, with 17 bases between the two germline ends. The CDR3 is made up of 15 amino acids. The germline V gene encodes CDR1 SGHRS and CDR2 YFSETQ. CDR3 protein: CASSLIGLLRGEQYF. The CDR3 DNA reads as TGCGCCAGCAGCTTGATCGGACTCCTACGGGGCGAGCAGTACTTC.

The V gene is TRBV5-6, the J gene TRBJ2-1, with unresolved D. Germline assignment: CDR1 SGHDT and CDR2 YYEEEE. V lost 2 bases, J lost 6 bases, and 12 bases lay in between. This CDR3 spans 14 amino acids. CDR3 in DNA: TGTGCCAGCAGCTTAAAACCGACTTCCAATGAGCAGTTCTTC. This translates into CASSLKPTSNEQFF.

This clone was observed a few times. V and J are TRBV6-4 and TRBJ2-1; the D gene is possibly TRBD2 (6 bases). Germline values: CDR1 MRHNA, CDR2 SNTAGT. CDR3 length: 13 residues. The V end lost 4 bases, the J end lost 9 bases, and 13 bases lay between the germline ends. DNA for the CDR3: TGTGCCAGCAGTGCTGGGGAGGCCACTGAGCAGTTCTTC. Its translation: CASSAGEATEQFF.

The V gene is TRBV27, the J gene TRBJ2-3, with TRBD2 as a possible D gene (5 bases). CDR1 and CDR2 from the germline V gene are MNHEY and SMNVEV (reference sequence). The V and J ends lost 3 bases and 0 bases respectively, with 10 bases between them. There are 15 residues in the CDR3. As DNA, the CDR3 is TGTGCCAGCAGTTTCCGGACTCTCAGCACAGATACGCAGTATTTT. It is translated as CASSFRTLSTDTQYF.

This sequence joins TRBV11-3 and TRBJ2-1; no reliable D call. The CDR3 spans 15 residues. V gave up 6 bases and J gave up 3 bases, with 15 bases separating them. The germline CDR1 and CDR2 sequences are SGHNT and YENEEA. The CDR3 sequence is CASRSLRRGYNEQFF. DNA for the CDR3: TGTGCCAGCAGATCACTAAGGAGAGGCTACAATGAGCAGTTCTTC.

The chain joins TRBV9 to TRBJ1-6, with TRBD1 identical over 11 bases. With V trimmed by 6 bases and J by 7 bases, 3 bases remained unmatched. CDR3 length: 14 residues. Per germline, CDR1 SGDLS and CDR2 YYNGEE. The CDR3 sequence is CASNRDRGNSPLHF. CDR3 bases: TGTGCCAGCAATAGGGACAGGGGGAATTCACCCCTCCACTTT.

This chain links TRBV12-5 with TRBJ2-7; the match to TRBD1 covers 9 bases. The CDR3 runs to 13 residues. The V gene's germline CDR1 is LGHNT and CDR2 FRNRAP. Trimming removed 6 bases from V and 7 bases from J; junction bases left unmatched: 7. CDR3 in amino acids: CASGRDRVWEQYF. CDR3 bases: TGTGCTAGTGGCCGGGACAGGGTCTGGGAGCAGTACTTC.

V usage is TRBV28 and J usage is TRBJ1-5; D might be TRBD1 (5 bases). Trimming took off 7 bases at V and 4 bases at J, with 14 bases between the two ends. The germline gives CDR1 MDHEN, CDR2 SYDVKM. There are 14 residues in the CDR3. The CDR3 loop is CASILDTRNQPQHF. DNA for the CDR3: TGTGCCAGCATCTTGGACACTCGAAATCAGCCCCAGCATTTT.

The gene calls are TRBV6-6 and TRBJ2-5, with TRBD1 as a possible D gene (5 bases). This CDR3 contains 14 residues. The germline V and J ends were trimmed by 6 bases and 4 bases, with 15 bases remaining between them. Germline V gene lookup returns CDR1 MNHNY and CDR2 SVGAGI (reference sequence). CDR3 loop: CASSRNRGSETQYF. The CDR3 DNA follows: TGTGCCAGCAGCCGTAATAGGGGTTCAGAGACCCAGTACTTC.

This chain connects TRBV6-6 to TRBJ1-5; 10 positions match TRBD1. Germline V gene lookup returns CDR1 MNHNY and CDR2 SVGAGI (reference sequence). Losses at the gene ends were 10 bases for V and 8 bases for J; bases not matched to a gene: 5. The CDR3 contains 12 residues. In DNA form, the CDR3 reads TGTGCCACTGGACAGGGGGTCGAGCCCCAGCATTTT. It is translated as CATGQGVEPQHF.

The rearrangement joins TRBV28 to TRBJ1-1; the D is unclear. The germline V and J ends were trimmed by 5 bases and 0 bases, with 10 bases remaining between them. This CDR3 spans 14 amino acids. Germline V gene lookup returns CDR1 MDHEN and CDR2 SYDVKM. In DNA, the CDR3 is TGTGCCAGCAGTCGATACGGTATGAACACTGAAGCTTTCTTT. Its translation is CASSRYGMNTEAFF.